The 4 T cell receptor beta chains in this list originate from one sample, sequenced in a study of T cells after yellow fever vaccination. TCRdb reprocessed the 5' RACE reads via MiXCR and lists one record per CDR3 protein. The data hold over 300,000 distinct CDR3 sequences, with roughly 4% observed a single time. The source was PBMCs, collected 5 days after the yellow fever booster vaccination. The receptors here all came from a man younger than 35 who received the YFV17D yellow fever vaccine.

There are many counts of this clonotype. J is TRBJ2-2 and V is TRBV6-5; D unclear. The CDR3 extends over 14 amino acids. Between the trimmed V and J ends, which lost 7 bases and 2 bases, there was a span of 11 bases. Germline V gene data show CDR1 as MNHEY and CDR2 as SVGAGI. Written as DNA, the CDR3 is TGTGCCAGCAATAGACTGTATAACACCGGGGAGCTGTTTTTT. Its protein is CASNRLYNTGELFF.

This clonotype has just a few counts. The chain couples TRBV19 to TRBJ1-5; possibly TRBD1 for D (5 bases). Per the germline V gene, CDR1 is LNHDA and CDR2 is SQIVND (reference sequence). The CDR3 has 14 residues. V lost 6 bases, J lost 8 bases, and 17 bases lay in between. The chain's CDR3 is CASSYWTTREPQHF. The CDR3 nucleotides read TGTGCCAGTAGCTACTGGACAACCCGGGAGCCCCAGCATTTT.

This clonotype was recorded at least ten times. The CDR3 spells CASSGGFLGTEAFF. The CDR3 DNA reads TGTGCCAGCAGCGGGGGGTTCCTAGGCACTGAAGCTTTCTTT. This chain uses TRBV9 with TRBJ1-1; D is possibly TRBD1 (5 bases). The CDR3 totals 14 residues. V lost 3 bases and J 4 bases, leaving 13 bases between the germline ends. Looked up from germline, CDR1 is SGDLS and CDR2 is YYNGEE.

This clonotype was counted between two and nine times. The chain employs TRBV12-3 or TRBV12-4 and TRBJ1-5; tentative D call: TRBD1 (6 bases). Trimming took 1 base from V and 4 from J, leaving 14 bases between them. The CDR3 loop spans 16 amino acids. The CDR3: CASSLGGTRVNQPQHF. Written as DNA, the CDR3 is TGTGCCAGCAGTTTAGGTGGGACAAGGGTTAATCAGCCCCAGCATTTT.